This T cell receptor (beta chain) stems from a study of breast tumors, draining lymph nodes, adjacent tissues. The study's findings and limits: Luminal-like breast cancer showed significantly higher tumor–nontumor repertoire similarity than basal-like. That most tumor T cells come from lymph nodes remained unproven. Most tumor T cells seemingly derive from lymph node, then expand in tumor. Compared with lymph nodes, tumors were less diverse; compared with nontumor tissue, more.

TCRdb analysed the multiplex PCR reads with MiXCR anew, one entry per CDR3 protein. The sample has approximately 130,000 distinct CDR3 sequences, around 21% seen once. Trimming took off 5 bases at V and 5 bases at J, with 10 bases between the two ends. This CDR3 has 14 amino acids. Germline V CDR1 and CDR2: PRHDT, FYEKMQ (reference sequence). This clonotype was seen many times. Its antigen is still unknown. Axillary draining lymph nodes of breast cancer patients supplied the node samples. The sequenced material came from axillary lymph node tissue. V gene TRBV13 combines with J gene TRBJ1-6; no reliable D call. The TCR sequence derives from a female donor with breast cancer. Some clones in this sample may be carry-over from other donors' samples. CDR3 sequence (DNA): TGTGCCAGCAGCCCATCCCGCAATAATTCACCCCTCCACTTT. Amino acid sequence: CASSPSRNNSPLHF.